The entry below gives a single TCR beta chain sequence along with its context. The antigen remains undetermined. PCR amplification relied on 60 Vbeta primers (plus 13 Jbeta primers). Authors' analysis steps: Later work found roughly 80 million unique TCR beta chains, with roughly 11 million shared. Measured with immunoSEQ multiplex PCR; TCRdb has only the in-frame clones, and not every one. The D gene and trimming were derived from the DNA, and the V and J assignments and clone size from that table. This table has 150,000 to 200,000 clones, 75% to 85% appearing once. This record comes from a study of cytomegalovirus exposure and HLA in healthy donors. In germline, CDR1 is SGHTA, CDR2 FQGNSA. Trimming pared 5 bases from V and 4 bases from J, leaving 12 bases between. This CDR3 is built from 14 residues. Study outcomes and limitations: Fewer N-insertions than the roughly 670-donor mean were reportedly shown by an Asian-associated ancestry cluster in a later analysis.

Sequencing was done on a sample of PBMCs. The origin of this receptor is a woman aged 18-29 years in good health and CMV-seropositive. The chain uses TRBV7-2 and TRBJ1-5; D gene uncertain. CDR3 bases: TGTGCCAGCAGCAGACAAGGCGGGAATCAGCCCCAGCATTTT. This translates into CASSRQGGNQPQHF.